This is a list of T cell receptor beta chains from one sample in a study of T cell responses to AZD1222 COVID-19 vaccine. Sequencing was performed with immunoSEQ multiplex PCR; in TCRdb, only in-frame clones are kept and a portion is missing. The sample yields some 140,000 clones, under 95% seen once. This specimen consisted of peripheral blood, obtained on day 0 of AZD1222 vaccination. Receptor source: an adult in good health. The CDR3 runs from the conserved cysteine through the conserved F or W. The order of the fields is D gene, J gene, V gene, clone size, CDR3 protein, CDR3 DNA. The D gene is left open where the match is weak. Some rows have no size entry. The others give once, few or many, or a class for an expanded clone.

.,TRBJ1-1,TRBV7-9,.,CASSLSTGNTEAFF,TGTGCCAGCAGCTTAAGTACGGGTAACACTGAAGCTTTCTTT
.,TRBJ1-3,TRBV5-6,.,CASSTGDHGNTIYF,TGTGCCAGCAGCACCGGGGACCACGGAAACACCATATATTTT
TRBD1,TRBJ1-2,TRBV5-1,.,CASSLARENGQGTAGYGYTF,TGCGCCAGCAGCTTGGCCAGAGAAAACGGACAGGGGACCGCGGGCTATGGCTACACCTTC
.,TRBJ2-5,TRBV5-5,.,CASSFGLWGTVKETQYF,TGTGCCAGCAGCTTTGGTCTGTGGGGGACTGTTAAAGAGACCCAGTACTTC
.,TRBJ1-1,TRBV11-2,.,CASSSPSGALGAFF,TGTGCCAGCAGCTCGCCCTCAGGGGCTCTGGGAGCTTTCTTT
TRBD2,TRBJ2-5,TRBV4-1,.,CASSQTIGASGGYYQETQYF,TGCGCCAGCAGCCAGACCATAGGAGCTAGCGGGGGATACTACCAAGAGACCCAGTACTTC
.,TRBJ2-1,TRBV19,.,CASSIVAGDNEQFF,TGTGCCAGTAGTATAGTGGCCGGGGACAATGAGCAGTTCTTC
TRBD1,TRBJ2-5,TRBV28,.,CASSTPPRTGEETQYF,TGTGCCAGCAGCACACCCCCTCGGACAGGTGAAGAGACCCAGTACTTC
.,TRBJ2-5,TRBV7-9,.,CASSSHFGGFQETQYF,TGTGCCAGCAGCTCTCATTTCGGGGGATTCCAAGAGACCCAGTACTTC
.,TRBJ1-1,TRBV30,.,CAWNPSGTEAFF,TGTGCCTGGAATCCTTCGGGCACTGAAGCTTTCTTT
.,TRBJ2-5,TRBV5-4,.,CASSLVGGKETQYF,TGTGCCAGCAGCTTGGTAGGGGGGAAAGAGACCCAGTACTTC
TRBD1,TRBJ2-5,TRBV29-1,.,CSVGGQTLQETQYF,TGCAGCGTTGGGGGACAGACCCTTCAAGAGACCCAGTACTTC
.,TRBJ2-3,TRBV7-9,.,CASSPGLQTSTDTQYF,TGTGCCAGCAGTCCGGGACTCCAAACCAGCACAGATACGCAGTATTTT
.,TRBJ2-7,TRBV6-2/TRBV6-3,.,CASSFFRGSSYEQYF,TGTGCCAGCAGTTTCTTTAGGGGAAGCTCCTACGAGCAGTACTTC
.,TRBJ2-1,TRBV21-1,.,CASSKGEVGETFNEQFF,TGTGCCAGCAGCAAAGGGGAGGTGGGTGAGACATTCAATGAGCAGTTCTTC
.,TRBJ2-7,TRBV18,.,CASSPNFDYEQYF,TGTGCCAGCTCACCAAACTTCGACTACGAGCAGTACTTC
.,TRBJ1-1,TRBV27,.,CASSQRLRQNTEAFF,TGTGCCAGCAGTCAACGACTCCGACAAAACACTGAAGCTTTCTTT
.,TRBJ1-2,TRBV11-2,.,CASSRDSTPNYGYTF,TGTGCCAGCAGCCGAGACAGTACTCCTAACTATGGCTACACCTTC
TRBD1,TRBJ1-1,TRBV7-9,.,CASSDGRTGGLNTEAFF,TGTGCCAGCAGCGACGGAAGGACAGGGGGCTTAAACACTGAAGCTTTCTTT
.,TRBJ2-5,TRBV7-6,.,CASSPVGETQYF,TGTGCCAGCAGCCCAGTCGGAGAGACCCAGTACTTC
TRBD1,TRBJ1-2,TRBV7-8,.,CASSASTGGGYTF,TGTGCCAGCAGCGCCTCGACAGGGGGTGGCTACACCTTC
.,TRBJ2-5,TRBV7-6,.,CASSPPGAGQETQYF,TGTGCCAGCAGCCCTCCGGGGGCGGGGCAAGAGACCCAGTACTTC
.,TRBJ1-2,TRBV24-1,.,CATSDPGTSGGYTF,TGTGCCACCAGTGACCCCGGGACAAGCGGTGGCTACACCTTC
TRBD2,TRBJ2-5,TRBV5-1,.,CASSLVAGGPQETQYF,TGCGCCAGCAGCTTGGTCGCGGGGGGGCCCCAAGAGACCCAGTACTTC
.,TRBJ1-2,TRBV5-4,.,CASSPGVVGGRVYGYTF,TGTGCCAGCAGTCCCGGGGTAGTCGGGGGGCGCGTCTATGGCTACACCTTC
.,TRBJ1-2,TRBV28,.,CASSLYGVGAPRDGYTF,TGTGCCAGCAGTTTATACGGTGTTGGGGCCCCACGGGATGGCTACACCTTC
.,TRBJ1-2,TRBV4-3,once,CASSQSLLGLQTLGSAAGYTF,TGCGCCAGCAGCCAAAGTTTATTGGGACTCCAAACTCTCGGTAGCGCTGCCGGCTACACCTTC
.,TRBJ1-1,TRBV7-9,.,CASSSPTGLGTGTEAFF,TGTGCCAGCAGCTCGCCTACAGGGCTAGGTACTGGGACTGAAGCTTTCTTT
.,TRBJ1-5,TRBV6-6,.,CASSYRQGNGNQPQHF,TGTGCCAGCAGTTACCGGCAGGGTAATGGCAATCAGCCCCAGCATTTT
TRBD1,TRBJ1-3,TRBV7-6,.,CASSPGQGASGNTIYF,TGTGCCAGCAGTCCGGGACAGGGGGCGTCTGGAAACACCATATATTTT
.,TRBJ1-3,TRBV30,.,CAWSQRSTGNTIYF,TGTGCCTGGAGCCAGAGGTCAACTGGAAACACCATATATTTT
TRBD1,TRBJ1-6,TRBV19,.,CASRDRGRSPLHF,TGTGCCAGTAGGGACAGGGGGCGTTCACCCCTCCACTTT
.,TRBJ1-1,TRBV11-2,.,CASSLGVGRAFF,TGTGCCAGCAGCTTAGGTGTGGGACGGGCTTTCTTT
.,TRBJ1-2,TRBV6-6,.,CASSLDGPSYGYTF,TGTGCCAGCAGCCTGGACGGCCCTTCCTATGGCTACACCTTC
.,TRBJ1-5,TRBV5-8,.,CASSFQGIPQPQHF,TGTGCCAGCAGCTTTCAGGGGATTCCTCAGCCCCAGCATTTT
.,TRBJ2-2,TRBV30,.,CAWSVRGGYNTGELFF,TGTGCCTGGAGTGTACGCGGGGGCTATAACACCGGGGAGCTGTTTTTT
.,TRBJ1-6,TRBV6-5,.,CASSFGGVSPLHF,TGTGCCAGCAGTTTTGGGGGCGTTTCACCCCTCCACTTT
.,TRBJ2-7,TRBV24-1,.,CATSDYHRDGIYEQYF,TGTGCCACCAGTGATTACCACCGGGACGGAATCTACGAGCAGTACTTC
.,TRBJ2-1,TRBV4-3,.,CASSPGPKGFQNEQFF,TGCGCCAGCAGCCCTGGGCCTAAGGGGTTTCAGAATGAGCAGTTCTTC
TRBD2,TRBJ2-5,TRBV11-3,.,CASSLGVVLAGVPYQETQYF,TGTGCCAGCAGCTTAGGAGTTGTGCTAGCGGGGGTCCCCTACCAAGAGACCCAGTACTTC
.,TRBJ2-3,TRBV7-9,.,CASSLVRSTDTQYF,TGTGCCAGCAGCTTGGTCAGAAGCACAGATACGCAGTATTTT
.,TRBJ2-5,TRBV2,.,CASSPPWETQYF,TGTGCCAGCTCCCCCCCGTGGGAGACCCAGTACTTC
.,TRBJ1-1,TRBV28,.,CASSFIRLGTEAFF,TGTGCCAGCAGTTTTATTAGGTTGGGCACTGAAGCTTTCTTT
.,TRBJ2-1,TRBV29-1,.,CSVDRVLNEQFF,TGCAGCGTTGATAGGGTATTGAATGAGCAGTTCTTC
TRBD1,TRBJ2-7,TRBV18,once,CASSATGGDWEQYF,TGTGCCAGCTCCGCGACAGGGGGAGATTGGGAGCAGTACTTC
.,TRBJ2-3,TRBV5-1,once,CASSLESGGRGTDTQYF,TGCGCCAGCAGCTTGGAAAGTGGTGGTCGGGGGACAGATACGCAGTATTTT
TRBD1,TRBJ1-2,TRBV7-9,.,CASSSRDSVNYGYTF,TGTGCCAGCAGCTCTCGGGACAGTGTCAACTATGGCTACACCTTC
.,TRBJ1-1,TRBV5-1,.,CASSFNSGATEAFF,TGCGCCAGCAGCTTTAATTCCGGGGCCACTGAAGCTTTCTTT
.,TRBJ1-2,TRBV3-1/TRBV3-2,.,CASSPSGRGYGYTF,TGTGCCAGCAGCCCCTCGGGCAGGGGCTATGGCTACACCTTC
.,TRBJ1-6,TRBV15,.,CATSRVSGWSPLHF,TGTGCCACCAGCAGAGTGTCGGGGTGGTCACCCCTCCACTTT
.,TRBJ1-3,TRBV6-1,.,CASSESEPLSGNTIYF,TGTGCCAGCAGTGAATCCGAGCCACTCTCTGGAAACACCATATATTTT
.,TRBJ1-6,TRBV15,.,CATSRGHSPLHF,TGTGCCACCAGCAGAGGCCATTCACCCCTCCACTTT
.,TRBJ1-1,TRBV30,.,CAWSVLITEAFF,TGTGCCTGGAGTGTGCTGATCACTGAAGCTTTCTTT
.,TRBJ2-7,TRBV30,.,CAWSGPRAGGYEQYF,TGTGCCTGGAGTGGCCCGCGGGCAGGGGGGTACGAGCAGTACTTC
.,TRBJ1-5,TRBV7-9,.,CASSEPRLRTRVQPQHF,TGTGCCAGCAGCGAACCGAGGTTACGGACCCGGGTTCAGCCCCAGCATTTT
TRBD2,TRBJ2-1,TRBV28,.,CASSPPGLAGKDNEQFF,TGTGCCAGCAGTCCGCCGGGACTAGCGGGAAAAGACAATGAGCAGTTCTTC
.,TRBJ1-2,TRBV5-4,few,CASSLRPNYGYTF,TGTGCCAGCAGCTTGAGGCCCAACTATGGCTACACCTTC
.,TRBJ1-3,TRBV7-6,.,CASSLAPYSGNTIYF,TGTGCCAGCAGCTTAGCCCCGTATTCTGGAAACACCATATATTTT
.,TRBJ1-5,TRBV2,.,CASSAGAGQPQHF,TGTGCCAGCAGCGCAGGGGCAGGGCAGCCCCAGCATTTT